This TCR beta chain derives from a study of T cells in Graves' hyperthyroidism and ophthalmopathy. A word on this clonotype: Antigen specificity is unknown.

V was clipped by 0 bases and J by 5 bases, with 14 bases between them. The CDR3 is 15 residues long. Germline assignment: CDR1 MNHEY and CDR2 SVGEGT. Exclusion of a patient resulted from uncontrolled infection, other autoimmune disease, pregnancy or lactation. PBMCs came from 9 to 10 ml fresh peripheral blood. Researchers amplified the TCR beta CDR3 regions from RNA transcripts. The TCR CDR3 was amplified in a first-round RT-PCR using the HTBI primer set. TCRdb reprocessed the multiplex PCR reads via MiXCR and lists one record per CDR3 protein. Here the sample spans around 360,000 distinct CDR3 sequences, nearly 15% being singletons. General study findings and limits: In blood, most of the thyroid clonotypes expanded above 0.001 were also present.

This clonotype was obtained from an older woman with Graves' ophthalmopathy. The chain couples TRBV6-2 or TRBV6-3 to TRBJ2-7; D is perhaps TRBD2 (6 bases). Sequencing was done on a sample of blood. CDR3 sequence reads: CASSYSTWEVNEQYF. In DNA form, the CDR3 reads TGTGCCAGCAGTTACTCGACTTGGGAGGTCAACGAGCAGTACTTC.